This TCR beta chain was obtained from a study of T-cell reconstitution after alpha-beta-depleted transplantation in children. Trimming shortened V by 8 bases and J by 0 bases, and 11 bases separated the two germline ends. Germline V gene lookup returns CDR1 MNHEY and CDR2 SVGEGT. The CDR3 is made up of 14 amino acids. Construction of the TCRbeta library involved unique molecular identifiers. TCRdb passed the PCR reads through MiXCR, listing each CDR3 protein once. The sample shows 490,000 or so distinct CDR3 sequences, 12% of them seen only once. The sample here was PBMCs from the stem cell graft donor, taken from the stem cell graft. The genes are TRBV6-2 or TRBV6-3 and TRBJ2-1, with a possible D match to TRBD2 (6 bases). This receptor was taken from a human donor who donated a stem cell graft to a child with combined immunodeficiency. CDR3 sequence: CASRDSTSYNEQFF. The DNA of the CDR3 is TGTGCCAGCCGGGACTCAACCTCCTACAATGAGCAGTTCTTC.